Each of the 29 T cell receptor beta chains below was sequenced from the same sample in a study of CD8+ T cells in alopecia areata. Investigators isolated RNA and reverse transcribed it into cDNA to act as the sequencing template. Sequenced by immunoSEQ multiplex PCR; TCRdb stores in-frame clones only, minus some. The sample records hundreds of thousands of clones, 67% being singletons. The sequencing here drew on CD4+ T cells sorted from blood, taken at week 0. The receptors were gathered from a human donor with alopecia areata.

The chain recombines TRBV30 with TRBJ1-6, with a tentative D call TRBD1 (5 bases). The CDR3 is 15 residues long. The V end lost 7 bases, the J end lost 0 bases, and 13 bases lay between the germline ends. The germline CDR1 and CDR2 sequences are GTSNPN and SVGIG (reference sequence). CDR3 sequence (DNA): TGTGCCTCGTATCCAGGGATCTCCTATAATTCACCCCTCCACTTT. It is translated as CASYPGISYNSPLHF. Looking up the rest from reference TRBV30 and TRBJ1-6 gives the full variable domain: SQTIHQWPATLVQPVGSPLSLECTVEGTSNPNLYWYRQAAGRGLQLLFYSVGIGQISSEVPQNLSASRPQDRQFILSSKKLLLSDSGFYLCASYPGISYNSPLHFGNGTRLTVT.

The chain employs TRBV4-3 and TRBJ1-2, with D unclear. This CDR3 is 12 amino acids long. Trimming shortened V by 5 bases and J by 3 bases, and 7 bases separated the two germline ends. Germline V gives CDR1 LGHNA, CDR2 YSLEER. Written as DNA, the CDR3 is TGCGCCAGCAGCTCACAAGACTATGGCTACACCTTC. Residues: CASSSQDYGYTF.

The J gene is TRBJ1-1, the V gene TRBV15; no clear D. V was trimmed by 1 base and J by 1 base, leaving 7 bases between them. CDR3 length: 14 amino acids. Germline-derived CDR1 and CDR2 are LNHNV and YYDKDF (reference sequence). CDR3 nucleotides: TGTGCCACCAGCAGAGGACAACCGAACACTGAAGCTTTCTTT. As protein: CATSRGQPNTEAFF.

This clone appeared a single time. Other DNA sequences in this specimen translate into the identical CDR3. This chain connects TRBV5-1 to TRBJ2-5; D may be TRBD2 (6 bases). Trimming removed 4 bases at V and 4 bases at J, with 11 bases between. Germline values: CDR1 SGHRS, CDR2 YFSETQ. The CDR3 length is 13 residues. The CDR3 here is CASSPQGGETQYF. For the CDR3, the DNA is TGCGCCAGCAGCCCTCAGGGAGGAGAGACCCAGTACTTC.

The chain joins TRBV19 to TRBJ2-7, with TRBD2 matching 8 bases. CDR1 LNHDA and CDR2 SQIVND come from the germline V gene (reference sequence). The junction had 1 base not matched to a gene; V was cut back by 3 bases and J by 3 bases. CDR3 length: 13 residues. In DNA form, the CDR3 reads TGTGCCAGTAGTATTGCGGGGGGCTACGAGCAGTACTTC. Translation gives CASSIAGGYEQYF.

V gene TRBV5-1 combines with J gene TRBJ2-5; D unresolved. This CDR3 contains 12 residues. The germline gives CDR1 SGHRS, CDR2 YFSETQ. V lost 4 bases, J lost 5 bases, and 9 bases lay in between. The CDR3 DNA follows: TGCGCCAGCAGCCATGAGAGGGAGACCCAGTACTTC. Translation: CASSHERETQYF.

The V call is TRBV4-1, the J call TRBJ2-2; D is uncertain. Trimming left V 1 base short and J 4 bases short, with 4 bases between. CDR1 is MGHRA and CDR2 is YSYEKL in the germline V gene. The length of the CDR3 is 13 residues. The CDR3: CASSQVGTGELFF. In nucleotides, the CDR3 is TGCGCCAGCAGCCAAGTAGGCACCGGGGAGCTGTTTTTT.

The chain carries TRBV30 and TRBJ2-5; 7 bases match TRBD1. CDR3 length: 13 residues. With 3 bases clipped from V and 2 bases from J, the junction kept 3 bases outside the gene matches. Germline-derived CDR1 and CDR2 are GTSNPN and SVGIG (reference sequence). The CDR3 DNA reads as TGTGCCTGGAGCTCGACAGGGCAAGAGACCCAGTACTTC. Translating gives CAWSSTGQETQYF.

This clone was picked up a small number of times. The chain has TRBV5-1 and TRBJ1-6; tentatively, D is TRBD1 (6 bases). V was shortened by 4 bases and J by 10 bases, with 18 bases between the two germline ends. This CDR3 has 15 residues. Germline V gives CDR1 SGHRS, CDR2 YFSETQ. As DNA, the CDR3 is TGCGCCAGCAGCCCACGGGCAGGGGAAGGATCACCCCTCCACTTT. It encodes CASSPRAGEGSPLHF. The full variable domain, in which reference TRBV5-1 and TRBJ1-6 provide the parts outside the CDR3, is KAGVTQTPRYLIKTRGQQVTLSCSPISGHRSVSWYQQTPGQGLQFLFEYFSETQRNKGNFPGRFSGRQFSNSRSEMNVSTLELGDSALYLCASSPRAGEGSPLHFGNGTRLTVT.

The chain joins TRBV7-2 to TRBJ2-7; a possible D gene is TRBD2 (5 bases). Trimming pared 4 bases from V and 3 bases from J, leaving 7 bases between. The CDR3 covers 12 residues. CDR1 is SGHTA, CDR2 FQGNSA, per germline. This CDR3 reads CASSYSGYEQYF. The CDR3 DNA reads as TGTGCCAGCAGCTACAGCGGCTACGAGCAGTACTTC. Full variable domain (outside the CDR3, taken from reference TRBV7-2 and TRBJ2-7): GAGVSQSPSNKVTEKGKDVELRCDPISGHTALYWYRQSLGQGLEFLIYFQGNSAPDKSGLPSDRFSAERTGGSVSTLTIQRTQQEDSAVYLCASSYSGYEQYFGPGTRLTVT.

The chain has TRBV9 and TRBJ2-3, with TRBD1 matching 7 bases. Germline V gene data show CDR1 as SGDLS and CDR2 as YYNGEE. The CDR3 length is 15 residues. V dropped 0 bases and J dropped 4; count of bases not matched to a gene: 5. The CDR3 loop is CASSVDRGPPDTQYF. In DNA, the CDR3 is TGTGCCAGCAGCGTAGATAGGGGGCCGCCAGATACGCAGTATTTT. The full variable domain, rest sourced from reference TRBV9 and TRBJ2-3, is DSGVTQTPKHLITATGQRVTLRCSPRSGDLSVYWYQQSLDQGLQFLIQYYNGEERAKGNILERFSAQQFPDLHSELNLSSLELGDSALYFCASSVDRGPPDTQYFGPGTRLTVL.

The genes are TRBV29-1 and TRBJ1-2, with 7 bases matching TRBD1. The germline V gene encodes CDR1 SQVTM and CDR2 ANQGSEA. CDR3 length: 11 amino acids. With V trimmed by 7 bases and J by 4 bases, 3 bases remained unmatched. CDR3 nucleotide sequence: TGCAGCGCCGCAGGGGGCTATGGCTACACCTTC. Residues: CSAAGGYGYTF.

This rearrangement joins TRBV9 to TRBJ1-2; D may be TRBD1 (6 bases). This CDR3 spans 13 amino acids. V was shortened by 0 bases and J by 6 bases, with 9 bases between the two germline ends. Per germline, CDR1 SGDLS and CDR2 YYNGEE. Here the CDR3 reads CASSVGQADGYTF. The CDR3 coding sequence is TGTGCCAGCAGCGTAGGACAGGCCGATGGCTACACCTTC.

The chain couples TRBV30 to TRBJ2-7; the match to TRBD2 covers 15 bases. The CDR3 totals 15 residues. V lost 5 bases and J lost 4; bases outside the gene matches: 6. CDR1 GTSNPN and CDR2 SVGIG come from the germline V gene (reference sequence). CDR3 DNA sequence: TGTGCCTGGGGACTAGCGGGGGGGCCAGGGTACGAGCAGTACTTC. It yields the protein CAWGLAGGPGYEQYF.

The chain carries TRBV7-9 and TRBJ2-3; D might be TRBD2 (6 bases). With 11 bases removed from V and 4 bases from J, the gap between germline ends came to 10 bases. The CDR3 contains 11 residues. The germline V gene has CDR1 SEHNR and CDR2 FQNEAQ (reference sequence). Here the CDR3 DNA reads TGTGCCGTTTCGGGGGCAGATACGCAGTATTTT. Translating gives CAVSGADTQYF.

The chain recombines TRBV5-6 with TRBJ1-2; 7 positions match TRBD1. This CDR3 has 14 residues. V trimming: 1 base; J trimming: 4 bases; junction bases outside the gene matches: 4. The germline V gene has CDR1 SGHDT and CDR2 YYEEEE. The CDR3, as DNA: TGTGCCAGCAGCTTGCCGGACAGGACCTATGGCTACACCTTC. It encodes CASSLPDRTYGYTF.

Written as DNA, the CDR3 is TGTGCCGCCGGGGACGGGCATAATTCACCCCTCCACTTT. Translated, it gives CAAGDGHNSPLHF. This sequence joins TRBV10-3 and TRBJ1-6; D is perhaps TRBD1 (5 bases). Germline loops: CDR1 ENHRY, CDR2 SYGVKD. V was shortened by 11 bases and J by 5 bases, with 13 bases between the two germline ends. The CDR3 extends over 13 amino acids.

This clone was seen a few times. The chain employs TRBV7-9 and TRBJ2-3; D gene unclear. The CDR3 sequence is 11 residues long. Trimming left V 0 bases short and J 5 bases short, with 0 bases between. CDR1 and CDR2 from the germline V gene are SEHNR and FQNEAQ (reference sequence). The CDR3 region is CASSLADTQYF. The CDR3 nucleotides are TGTGCCAGCAGCTTAGCAGATACGCAGTATTTT.

The V and J genes are TRBV7-2 and TRBJ2-5, with D maybe TRBD2 (5 bases). Germline assignment: CDR1 SGHTA and CDR2 FQGNSA. The CDR3 runs 13 residues. Trimming removed 5 bases from V and 5 bases from J, with 12 bases in between. The CDR3 DNA follows: TGTGCCAGCAGCAGAGGGATTTGGGAGACCCAGTACTTC. This encodes CASSRGIWETQYF.

This clone was observed a handful of times. The chain joins TRBV30 to TRBJ2-1; no definite D call. The CDR3 is 12 residues long. V shed 0 bases and J shed 9 bases, with 9 bases lying between them. Looked up from germline, CDR1 is GTSNPN and CDR2 is SVGIG (reference sequence). CDR3 sequence: CAWSVRSSEQFF. The CDR3 bases are TGTGCCTGGAGTGTACGAAGCAGTGAGCAGTTCTTC. Looking up the rest from reference TRBV30 and TRBJ2-1 gives the full variable domain: SQTIHQWPATLVQPVGSPLSLECTVEGTSNPNLYWYRQAAGRGLQLLFYSVGIGQISSEVPQNLSASRPQDRQFILSSKKLLLSDSGFYLCAWSVRSSEQFFGPGTRLTVL.

The gene calls are TRBV5-1 and TRBJ1-1, with TRBD1 matching over 9 bases. The junction had 0 bases not matched to a gene; V was cut back by 3 bases and J by 3 bases. The CDR3 totals 13 residues. CDR1 is SGHRS and CDR2 is YFSETQ in the germline V gene. The CDR3 protein is CASSWTGDTEAFF. CDR3 nucleotide sequence: TGCGCCAGCAGCTGGACAGGGGACACTGAAGCTTTCTTT. The full variable domain, rest sourced from reference TRBV5-1 and TRBJ1-1, is KAGVTQTPRYLIKTRGQQVTLSCSPISGHRSVSWYQQTPGQGLQFLFEYFSETQRNKGNFPGRFSGRQFSNSRSEMNVSTLELGDSALYLCASSWTGDTEAFFGQGTRLTVV.

This chain joins TRBV30 and TRBJ2-4; D possibly corresponds to TRBD2 (5 bases). CDR1 is GTSNPN and CDR2 is SVGIG in the germline V gene (reference sequence). CDR3 length: 13 amino acids. Trimming took 5 bases from V and 2 from J, leaving 10 bases between them. Here the CDR3 DNA reads TGTGCCTGGGGACTGAACACCAAAAACATTCAGTACTTC. This translates into CAWGLNTKNIQYF.

The table lists this clone with a few counts. The V and J genes are TRBV29-1 and TRBJ2-3, with D perhaps TRBD1 or TRBD2 (5 bases each). Trimming shortened V by 6 bases and J by 2 bases, and 15 bases separated the two germline ends. The CDR3 length is 14 residues. Per germline, CDR1 SQVTM and CDR2 ANQGSEA. The CDR3 loop is CSVLRDLDTDTQYF. In DNA form, the CDR3 reads TGCAGCGTCCTCCGGGACCTCGACACAGATACGCAGTATTTT.

The chain carries TRBV6-1 and TRBJ2-7, with D uncertain. The CDR3 extends over 11 amino acids. Germline values: CDR1 MNHNS, CDR2 SASEGT. The V and J ends lost 8 bases and 3 bases respectively, with 8 bases between them. The CDR3 sequence is CASAKGYEQYF. CDR3 DNA sequence: TGTGCCAGCGCAAAGGGCTACGAGCAGTACTTC.

This clone was picked up one time. V gene TRBV18 combines with J gene TRBJ2-7; D unclear. In germline, CDR1 is KGHSH, CDR2 LQKENI. CDR3 length: 12 amino acids. V shed 3 bases and J shed 2 bases, with 5 bases lying between them. In DNA form, the CDR3 reads TGTGCCAGCTCACCTCAGACCTACGAGCAGTACTTC. The encoded protein is CASSPQTYEQYF. Using reference TRBV18 and TRBJ2-7 for the parts outside the CDR3, the full variable domain is NAGVMQNPRHLVRRRGQEARLRCSPMKGHSHVYWYRQLPEEGLKFMVYLQKENIIDESGMPKERFSAEFPKEGPSILRIQQVVRGDSAAYFCASSPQTYEQYFGPGTRLTVT.

The chain uses TRBV29-1 and TRBJ2-7, with TRBD1 matching 7 bases. V shed 5 bases, J shed 6 bases, and the junction held 10 bases outside the gene matches. This CDR3 region has 13 residues. Per the germline V gene, CDR1 is SQVTM and CDR2 is ANQGSEA. CDR3 bases: TGCAGCGTTAGATCCGGGACAGCTAGCGAGCAGTACTTC. Encoded protein: CSVRSGTASEQYF.

J is TRBJ2-5 and V is TRBV29-1; 8 bases are a match to TRBD2. Germline CDR1 SQVTM, CDR2 ANQGSEA. This CDR3 region has 14 residues. J gave up 4 bases and V 0 bases, and 4 bases lay outside the gene matches. CDR3: CSVEEGAGGETQYF. The DNA for the CDR3 is TGCAGCGTTGAAGAGGGTGCGGGGGGAGAGACCCAGTACTTC.

The gene calls are TRBV7-2 and TRBJ2-5, with 7 bases identical to TRBD1. This CDR3 has 16 residues. Germline CDR1 SGHTA, CDR2 FQGNSA. The junction had 10 bases not matched to a gene; V was cut back by 4 bases and J by 2 bases. This CDR3 reads CASSSNRDRFQETQYF. CDR3 nucleotides: TGTGCCAGCAGCTCGAACCGGGACAGATTTCAAGAGACCCAGTACTTC.

A remark on this clone: Other DNA sequences in the sample encode the same CDR3. This chain uses TRBV9 with TRBJ1-6; 9 bases are a match to TRBD1. The CDR3 contains 15 residues. Germline loops: CDR1 SGDLS, CDR2 YYNGEE. The V segment lost 3 bases and the J segment 6 bases; nucleotides outside the gene matches: 4. The CDR3 is CASSAGQGGNSPLHF. DNA of the CDR3: TGTGCCAGCAGCGCGGGACAGGGAGGTAATTCACCCCTCCACTTT.